Sequencing of this T cell receptor beta chain was carried out in a study of STAT5B mutations in CD4+ large granular lymphocyte leukemia. This clone was observed once. Germline assignment: CDR1 KGHSH and CDR2 LQKENI. V dropped 1 base and J dropped 11 bases, with 11 bases sitting between them. The CDR3 runs 12 residues. Original analysis: The detection floor for productive clonotype frequency was 2.59 x 10-5. This table comes from immunoSEQ multiplex PCR, and its TCRdb copy is limited to in-frame clones, with some not included. V and J calls and clone size come straight from that table; D and trimming were deduced from the DNA. The sample holds around 28,000 clones, roughly 70% seen once.

The chain joins TRBV18 to TRBJ1-1; possibly TRBD1 for D (5 bases). Sequenced input: CD4+ T cells from blood buffy coats. The receptor was derived from a human donor in good health. In DNA form, the CDR3 reads TGTGCCAGCTCACCACAGGGGACTATGGCTTTCTTT. This codes for CASSPQGTMAFF.